This is a list of T cell receptor beta chains from one sample in a study of blood T cells in healthy people across ages. TCRdb called the 5' RACE reads again in MiXCR, with one record for every CDR3 protein. The profile shows roughly 650,000 distinct CDR3 sequences, approximately 29% of them singletons. Sequencing was performed on blood. The receptors were sampled from a woman aged 80 or over in good health. CDR3s include the opening cysteine and the closing phenylalanine or tryptophan. D genes are given only for firm matches. Size is stated for part of the rows, as once, few or many counts, or as a class when the clone is expanded.

abundance: many; d_gene: TRBD1; j_gene: TRBJ2-7; v_gene: TRBV5-6; len: 15; CDR3nt: TGTGCCAGCAGTCTTTACGTGGCAGGGGGCGACGAGCAGTACTTC; CDR3aa: CASSLYVAGGDEQYF
abundance: many; d_gene: -; j_gene: TRBJ1-4; v_gene: TRBV20-1; len: 11; CDR3nt: TGCAGTGCTAGAGATTACCAAAAACTGTTTTTT; CDR3aa: CSARDYQKLFF
abundance: -; d_gene: -; j_gene: TRBJ1-2; v_gene: TRBV2; len: 12; CDR3nt: TGTGCCAGCAACTATAGGGGGGAGGCGTACACCTTC; CDR3aa: CASNYRGEAYTF
abundance: once; d_gene: TRBD2; j_gene: TRBJ2-5; v_gene: TRBV24-1; len: 16; CDR3nt: TGTGCCACCAGTGACCCCGGACTAGCGAAAAAAGAGACCCAGTACTTC; CDR3aa: CATSDPGLAKKETQYF
abundance: once; d_gene: -; j_gene: TRBJ2-3; v_gene: TRBV7-2; len: 15; CDR3nt: TGTGCCAGCGGGCCTTGGGGGGTGGACGCAGGTACGCAGTATTTT; CDR3aa: CASGPWGVDAGTQYF
abundance: many; d_gene: TRBD1; j_gene: TRBJ1-2; v_gene: TRBV28; len: 14; CDR3nt: TGTGCCAGCAGTTTACCTGGGACAGGCTATGGCTACACCTTC; CDR3aa: CASSLPGTGYGYTF
abundance: few; d_gene: -; j_gene: TRBJ2-7; v_gene: TRBV20-1; len: 13; CDR3nt: TGCAGTGCTAGCACCGGGGCCTCCTACGAGCAGTACTTC; CDR3aa: CSASTGASYEQYF
abundance: few; d_gene: TRBD1; j_gene: TRBJ1-5; v_gene: TRBV20-1; len: 17; CDR3nt: TGCAGTGCCCAATCCCCCGCAGGGGGCGCGAGCAATCAGCCCCAGCATTTT; CDR3aa: CSAQSPAGGASNQPQHF
abundance: -; d_gene: TRBD1; j_gene: TRBJ1-5; v_gene: TRBV6-1; len: 14; CDR3nt: TGTGCCAGCAGCACAGGGGACCTCAATCAGCCCCAGCATTTT; CDR3aa: CASSTGDLNQPQHF
abundance: many; d_gene: TRBD2; j_gene: TRBJ2-3; v_gene: TRBV15; len: 15; CDR3nt: TGTGCCACCAGCAGAAACGGACTAGCGAAAGATACGCAGTATTTT; CDR3aa: CATSRNGLAKDTQYF
abundance: many; d_gene: TRBD1; j_gene: TRBJ2-7; v_gene: TRBV5-1; len: 15; CDR3nt: TGCGCCAGCAGCGGGATGGGACAGGGGGCCTACGAGCAGTACTTC; CDR3aa: CASSGMGQGAYEQYF